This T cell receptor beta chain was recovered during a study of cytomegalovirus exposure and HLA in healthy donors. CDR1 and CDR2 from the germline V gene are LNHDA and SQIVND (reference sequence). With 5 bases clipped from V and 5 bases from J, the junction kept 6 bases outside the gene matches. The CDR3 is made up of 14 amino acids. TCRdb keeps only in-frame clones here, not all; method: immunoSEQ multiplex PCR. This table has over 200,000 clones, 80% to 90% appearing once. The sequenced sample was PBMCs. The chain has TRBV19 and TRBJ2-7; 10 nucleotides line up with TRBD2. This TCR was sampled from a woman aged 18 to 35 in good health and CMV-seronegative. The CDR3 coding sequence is TGTGCCAGTAGTGCGACTAGCGGGTTCAACGAGCAGTACTTC. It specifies CASSATSGFNEQYF. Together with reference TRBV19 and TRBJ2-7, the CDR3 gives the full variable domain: DGGITQSPKYLFRKEGQNVTLSCEQNLNHDAMYWYRQDPGQGLRLIYYSQIVNDFQKGDIAEGYSVSREKKESFPLTVTSAQKNPTAFYLCASSATSGFNEQYFGPGTRLTVT.